A selection of T cell receptor beta chains follows, all from one sample in a study of response to subunit inactivated influenza vaccine. TCRdb itself ran the RT-PCR reads through MiXCR, one entry per CDR3 protein. The data show 450,000 to 550,000 distinct CDR3 sequences, 25% seen once. Sequenced material: CD4+ T cells sorted from PBMCs, taken less than 6 days after vaccination. The receptor set was obtained from a man aged 50 or older who received an inactivated influenza vaccine. CDR3s include the opening cysteine and the closing phenylalanine or tryptophan. D genes are given only for firm matches. The listing skips clone size in some rows; elsewhere it reads once, few, many or a size class.

V gene	D gene	J gene	clone size	CDR3 protein	CDR3 DNA
TRBV13	.	TRBJ1-6	few	CASSFSGRDNSPLHF	TGTGCCAGCAGCTTCTCAGGGAGGGATAATTCACCCCTCCACTTT
TRBV12-3/TRBV12-4	.	TRBJ2-3	few	CASSLGTGSDTQYF	TGTGCCAGCAGTTTGGGGACCGGTTCAGATACGCAGTATTTT
TRBV14	TRBD2	TRBJ2-2	.	CASSFSGRAGTGELFF	TGTGCCAGCAGCTTCAGCGGGAGGGCCGGCACCGGGGAGCTGTTTTTT
TRBV29-1	TRBD1	TRBJ1-6	.	CSFKGTGNSPLHF	TGCAGCTTTAAGGGGACAGGGAATTCACCCCTCCACTTT
TRBV5-5	.	TRBJ2-3	.	CASSAALRTDTQYF	TGTGCCAGCAGCGCTGCACTCCGAACAGATACGCAGTATTTT
TRBV6-5	.	TRBJ2-1	.	CASSYSGRVANEQFF	TGTGCCAGCAGTTACTCGGGACGGGTAGCAAATGAGCAGTTCTTC
TRBV20-1	.	TRBJ2-7	once	CSANWPYEQYF	TGCAGTGCTAATTGGCCCTACGAGCAGTACTTC
TRBV13	.	TRBJ2-7	.	CASSSWDTAYEQYF	TGTGCCAGCAGCTCGTGGGACACCGCCTACGAGCAGTACTTC
TRBV20-1	.	TRBJ2-7	few	CSARDFTRQSYEQYF	TGCAGTGCTAGAGATTTCACCCGACAGTCCTACGAGCAGTACTTC
TRBV12-3/TRBV12-4	TRBD2	TRBJ2-7	few	CASSLRTSGAYEQYF	TGTGCCAGCAGTTTGAGGACTAGCGGGGCCTACGAGCAGTACTTC
TRBV12-3/TRBV12-4	.	TRBJ2-1	few	CASSLRRYNEQFF	TGTGCCAGCAGTTTACGACGGTACAATGAGCAGTTCTTC
TRBV5-1	.	TRBJ2-1	few	CASSLGGKSYNEQFF	TGCGCCAGCAGCTTGGGAGGGAAATCCTACAATGAGCAGTTCTTC
TRBV15	TRBD2	TRBJ2-7	.	CATSRQGYSGRYEQYF	TGTGCCACCAGCAGGCAAGGGTACAGCGGGAGGTACGAGCAGTACTTC
TRBV5-1	.	TRBJ2-1	few	CASSSIPGRRQFF	TGCGCCAGCAGTTCGATCCCGGGACGGAGGCAGTTCTTC
TRBV20-1	TRBD2	TRBJ2-1	.	CSAHSGDLLGSYNEQFF	TGCAGTGCCCATAGCGGGGACCTTCTAGGGTCCTACAATGAGCAGTTCTTC
TRBV7-9	.	TRBJ2-7	.	CASSLANGDGFYEQYF	TGTGCCAGCAGCTTAGCAAATGGGGACGGATTCTACGAGCAGTACTTC
TRBV20-1	.	TRBJ1-4	.	CSARGPPGRTSEKLFF	TGCAGTGCTAGAGGTCCGCCAGGACGTACCAGTGAAAAACTGTTTTTT
TRBV7-8	.	TRBJ2-7	many	CASSFIGRAYEQYF	TGTGCCAGCAGCTTCATAGGACGGGCCTACGAGCAGTACTTC
TRBV3-1	.	TRBJ2-5	.	CASSLRFPRAQETQYF	TGTGCCAGCAGCCTCCGTTTCCCGAGGGCCCAAGAGACCCAGTACTTC
TRBV7-2	.	TRBJ1-3	.	CASSLAGAPGNTIYF	TGTGCCAGCAGCTTAGCTGGGGCCCCCGGAAACACCATATATTTT
TRBV18	TRBD1	TRBJ2-5	few	CASSLGTGLQETQYF	TGTGCCAGCTCGCTCGGGACAGGGCTCCAAGAGACCCAGTACTTC
TRBV7-9	TRBD2	TRBJ2-3	.	CASSLKSTSGGADTQYF	TGTGCCAGCAGCTTAAAGTCCACTAGCGGGGGGGCAGATACGCAGTATTTT
TRBV18	.	TRBJ2-4	.	CASSPPVAGTKNIQYF	TGTGCCAGCTCACCACCGGTGGCAGGGACCAAAAACATTCAGTACTTC
TRBV18	TRBD1	TRBJ2-7	.	CASSPVQGGSYEQYF	TGTGCCAGCTCACCAGTACAGGGGGGATCCTACGAGCAGTACTTC
TRBV5-1	.	TRBJ1-2	.	CASSLDGGGGYTF	TGCGCCAGCAGCTTGGACGGGGGCGGAGGCTACACCTTC
TRBV7-2	.	TRBJ1-2	few	CASSLSGQRPYGYTF	TGTGCCAGCAGCTTATCGGGACAAAGGCCCTATGGCTACACCTTC
TRBV5-1	.	TRBJ1-2	.	CASSLAGSSDYGYTF	TGCGCCAGCAGCTTGGCTGGGAGCAGCGATTATGGCTACACCTTC
TRBV7-2	.	TRBJ2-5	.	CASFPEPLQETQYF	TGTGCCAGCTTTCCGGAGCCCCTCCAAGAGACCCAGTACTTC
TRBV6-2/TRBV6-3	TRBD2	TRBJ2-5	.	CASSSGTSGSRHETQYF	TGTGCCAGCAGTTCCGGGACTAGCGGGTCGCGCCACGAGACCCAGTACTTC
TRBV29-1	TRBD1	TRBJ2-7	many	CSVFDRGRGTSYEQYF	TGCAGCGTGTTCGACAGGGGGAGAGGGACCTCCTACGAGCAGTACTTC
TRBV24-1	TRBD2	TRBJ2-1	.	CATRGSGMIGEQFF	TGTGCCACCAGAGGTAGCGGGATGATCGGTGAGCAGTTCTTC
TRBV18	.	TRBJ2-1	many	CASSPEDTGPHEQFF	TGTGCCAGCTCACCGGAAGACACTGGGCCACATGAGCAGTTCTTC
TRBV3-1	TRBD1	TRBJ1-5	.	CASSRGQDNQPQHF	TGTGCCAGCAGCCGAGGACAGGACAATCAGCCCCAGCATTTT
TRBV7-3	.	TRBJ2-3	.	CASSFILGGTDTQYF	TGTGCCAGCAGCTTTATATTGGGGGGCACAGATACGCAGTATTTT
TRBV20-1	.	TRBJ2-2	few	CSASDPNTGELFF	TGCAGTGCTAGCGACCCCAACACCGGGGAGCTGTTTTTT
TRBV29-1	.	TRBJ2-7	few	CSVGRDRFTEQYF	TGCAGCGTTGGGCGGGACCGATTTACCGAGCAGTACTTC
TRBV7-9	.	TRBJ2-1	few	CASSSFRGKNEQFF	TGTGCCAGCAGCTCATTCCGAGGTAAAAATGAGCAGTTCTTC
TRBV6-5	TRBD2	TRBJ2-3	.	CASSYRVSAGGRKGDTQYF	TGTGCCAGCAGTTACAGGGTCTCGGCGGGAGGCCGAAAGGGAGATACGCAGTATTTT
TRBV28	TRBD2	TRBJ2-7	few	CASRRGLDYEQYF	TGTGCCAGCAGACGCGGACTAGACTACGAGCAGTACTTC
TRBV5-1	.	TRBJ1-4	few	CASSLWGLGVEKLFF	TGCGCCAGCAGCTTGTGGGGACTCGGAGTCGAAAAACTGTTTTTT
TRBV27	TRBD2	TRBJ2-5	once	CASRRGDGGAEETQYF	TGTGCCAGCAGACGGGGGGACGGGGGAGCCGAAGAGACCCAGTACTTC
TRBV25-1	.	TRBJ2-5	few	CASSRQGSIQETQYF	TGTGCCAGCAGTCGGCAGGGTAGTATTCAAGAGACCCAGTACTTC
TRBV20-1	TRBD1	TRBJ2-7	.	CSAYRGEQYF	TGCAGTGCTTACAGGGGCGAGCAGTACTTC
TRBV15	TRBD2	TRBJ2-1	few	CATSRGGLAAFNEQFF	TGTGCCACCAGCAGAGGGGGACTAGCGGCATTCAATGAGCAGTTCTTC
TRBV6-5	.	TRBJ1-4	few	CASSYSATNEKLFF	TGTGCCAGCAGTTACAGTGCAACTAATGAAAAACTGTTTTTT
TRBV12-3/TRBV12-4	.	TRBJ1-3	few	CASSQSQGSGNTIYF	TGTGCCAGCAGCCAATCCCAGGGTTCTGGAAACACCATATATTTT
TRBV24-1	TRBD2	TRBJ2-3	few	CATSVGRLAGRSTDTQYF	TGTGCCACCAGTGTCGGCAGACTAGCGGGCAGAAGCACAGATACGCAGTATTTT
TRBV20-1	.	TRBJ2-3	.	CSARDTQQAQYF	TGCAGTGCTAGAGATACTCAGCAGGCGCAGTATTTT
TRBV10-3	.	TRBJ2-7	.	CAISGGSNYEQYF	TGTGCCATCAGTGGGGGTAGCAACTACGAGCAGTACTTC
TRBV20-1	TRBD2	TRBJ2-1	.	CSARGLAGAFPYNEQFF	TGCAGTGCTAGAGGACTAGCGGGAGCTTTTCCCTACAATGAGCAGTTCTTC